The 32 T cell receptor beta chains listed next were all sequenced from one sample in a study of lymphopenia after photon versus proton radiotherapy. Assay: immunoSEQ multiplex PCR; the TCRdb copy retains only in-frame clones and omits some. This table has about 160,000 clones, approximately 86% appearing once. The sequenced sample was peripheral blood, obtained from a patient treated with photon-based radiotherapy. These receptors originate from a man between 45 and 60 years old with gastric cancer.

The V call is TRBV5-1, the J call TRBJ2-7; the D gene could be TRBD1 or TRBD2 (5 bases each). Trimming shortened V by 4 bases and J by 4 bases, and 18 bases separated the two germline ends. Germline values: CDR1 SGHRS, CDR2 YFSETQ. The CDR3 consists of 15 residues. The CDR3 region has the DNA TGCGCCAGCAGCGCCACAGGTTTAGCGCCTTACGAGCAGTACTTC. Translated, it gives CASSATGLAPYEQYF.

This chain joins TRBV2 and TRBJ1-5; 7 positions agree with TRBD1. The V and J ends lost 8 bases and 3 bases, in that order; junction bases with no gene match: 7. The germline V gene encodes CDR1 SNHLY and CDR2 FYNNEI. This CDR3 has 14 amino acids. CDR3 coding DNA: TGTGCCAGCGGATCTACAGGGGACAATCAGCCCCAGCATTTT. Translation: CASGSTGDNQPQHF.

CDR3 nucleotide sequence: TGTGCCAGCAGACTAGCGGGAAACACAGATACGCAGTATTTT. Residues: CASRLAGNTDTQYF. V usage is TRBV27 and J usage is TRBJ2-3, with 10 positions matching TRBD2. The V gene end was trimmed by 6 bases and the J gene end by 2 bases; junction bases not matched to a gene: 2. Germline loops: CDR1 MNHEY, CDR2 SMNVEV (reference sequence). CDR3 length: 14 amino acids.

V is TRBV29-1 and J is TRBJ2-1; weak D call: TRBD1 (5 bases). Trimming removed 3 bases from V and 6 bases from J, with 9 bases in between. This CDR3 spans 12 amino acids. Germline CDR1 SQVTM, CDR2 ANQGSEA. DNA of the CDR3: TGCAGCGTTGATGGCAGGGCCAATGAGCAGTTCTTC. It codes for CSVDGRANEQFF.

The chain uses TRBV13 and TRBJ2-1; maybe TRBD1 (6 bases). V lost 2 bases and J 8 bases, leaving 10 bases between the germline ends. Germline V gives CDR1 PRHDT, CDR2 FYEKMQ (reference sequence). The CDR3 length is 13 residues. This CDR3 is CASSLREGDEQFF. CDR3 DNA: TGTGCCAGCAGCTTACGTGAGGGGGATGAGCAGTTCTTC.

This chain connects TRBV7-2 to TRBJ2-3; D uncertain. The CDR3 is 15 residues long. V gave up 5 bases and J gave up 3 bases, with 15 bases separating them. In germline, CDR1 is SGHTA, CDR2 FQGNSA. CDR3: CASSLTAWGTDTQYF. The CDR3 nucleotides read TGTGCCAGCAGCCTCACGGCTTGGGGTACAGATACGCAGTATTTT.

This clone was counted once. The chain has TRBV2 and TRBJ2-4, with D tentatively TRBD1 (5 bases). CDR3 length: 17 residues. Germline V CDR1 and CDR2: SNHLY, FYNNEI. The V and J ends lost 3 bases and 1 base respectively, with 16 bases between them. The CDR3 nucleotides read TGTGCCAGCAGTGATCAGTCCAGGGTTGGGGCCAAAAACATTCAGTACTTC. Translation gives CASSDQSRVGAKNIQYF.

This rearrangement joins TRBV5-1 to TRBJ1-1, with D perhaps matching TRBD1 (6 bases). Germline values: CDR1 SGHRS, CDR2 YFSETQ. The V gene lost 4 bases and the J gene lost 1 base, with 14 bases spanning the gap. The CDR3 has 15 residues. The chain's CDR3 is CASSPLAGANTEAFF. The CDR3 DNA reads as TGCGCCAGCAGCCCGTTGGCAGGGGCGAACACTGAAGCTTTCTTT.

The chain employs TRBV7-9 and TRBJ1-5, with TRBD1 identical over 8 bases. Trimming took 5 bases from V and 5 from J; bases not matched to a gene: 5. This CDR3 has 14 amino acids. Germline-derived CDR1 and CDR2 are SEHNR and FQNEAQ (reference sequence). The CDR3 spells CASSPDRDDQPQHF. The CDR3 DNA reads as TGTGCCAGCAGCCCGGACAGGGACGATCAGCCCCAGCATTTT.

V is TRBV4-1 and J is TRBJ1-2; the match to TRBD1 covers 9 bases. Losses at the gene ends were 4 bases for V and 4 bases for J; bases not matched to a gene: 7. Germline CDR1 reads MGHRA; CDR2 reads YSYEKL. The CDR3 consists of 15 residues. This chain's CDR3 is CASSLRDRESYGYTF. CDR3 coding DNA: TGCGCCAGCAGCCTCCGGGACAGGGAGTCCTATGGCTACACCTTC.

The V gene is TRBV29-1, the J gene TRBJ1-1; 9 bases align to TRBD1. In germline, CDR1 is SQVTM, CDR2 ANQGSEA. The CDR3 length is 13 residues. V lost 7 bases to trimming and J lost 1 base; unmatched junction nucleotides: 4. CDR3 amino acids: CSAETGGNTEAFF. The CDR3 DNA reads as TGCAGCGCTGAGACAGGGGGGAACACTGAAGCTTTCTTT.

This chain uses TRBV7-2 with TRBJ2-5, with 10 bases identical to TRBD1. Trimming removed 5 bases from V and 3 bases from J; junction bases left unmatched: 3. Germline CDR1 is SGHTA and CDR2 is FQGNSA. CDR3 length equals 14 residues. The CDR3 bases are TGTGCCAGCAGCCCGGGACAGGGGAAAGAGACCCAGTACTTC. Encoded protein: CASSPGQGKETQYF.

The genes are TRBV25-1 and TRBJ2-3; no definite D call. This CDR3 has 13 residues. V was pared by 7 bases and J by 2 bases, with 10 bases between. The germline gives CDR1 MGHDK, CDR2 SYGVNS. The DNA for the CDR3 is TGTGCCAGCATGGGAATTGTCACAGATACGCAGTATTTT. This codes for CASMGIVTDTQYF.

This chain links TRBV6-1 with TRBJ2-7, with D tentatively TRBD1 (6 bases). Germline CDR1 MNHNS, CDR2 SASEGT. This CDR3 is built from 13 residues. V was cut by 4 bases and J by 4 bases, with 11 bases left in between. In DNA form, the CDR3 reads TGTGCCAGCAGTGCCAGGGGATTATACGAGCAGTACTTC. Translating it yields CASSARGLYEQYF.

This sequence joins TRBV4-2 and TRBJ2-7; TRBD2 matches at 7 bases. Trimming cost V 0 bases and J 2 bases; bases outside gene matches: 10. This CDR3 comprises 17 residues. From germline, CDR1 is LGHNA and CDR2 YNFKEQ. This CDR3 is CASSQDGDRGRTYEQYF. CDR3 bases: TGTGCCAGCAGCCAAGATGGGGATCGCGGGAGAACCTACGAGCAGTACTTC.

The V gene is TRBV21-1, the J gene TRBJ1-2. TRBV21-1 is classified as a pseudogene. The CDR3 runs 14 residues. CDR3 sequence: CASSKERARVGYTF. The CDR3, as DNA: TGTGCCAGCAGCAAAGAAAGGGCTAGGGTCGGCTACACCTTC.

The genes are TRBV5-6 and TRBJ2-1; TRBD2 is a possible D gene (5 bases). Germline V gene lookup returns CDR1 SGHDT and CDR2 YYEEEE. Trimming removed 4 bases at V and 0 bases at J, with 14 bases between. The CDR3 length is 16 residues. CDR3 region: CASSAELGSSYNEQFF. The CDR3 nucleotides are TGTGCCAGCAGCGCGGAACTGGGGAGCTCCTACAATGAGCAGTTCTTC.

The rearrangement joins TRBV7-6 to TRBJ2-7; TRBD2 matches 8 bases. The V gene end was trimmed by 9 bases and the J gene end by 4 bases; junction bases not matched to a gene: 5. Germline loops: CDR1 SGHVS, CDR2 FNYEAQ. This CDR3 is 12 amino acids long. CDR3 coding DNA: TGTGCCAGTTCGCGGGGGGAGTACGAGCAGTACTTC. Translation: CASSRGEYEQYF.

The rearrangement links TRBV28 to TRBJ1-3, with D maybe TRBD1 (5 bases). The length of the CDR3 is 14 residues. V lost 6 bases to trimming and J lost 2 bases, with 11 bases between them. The germline V gene encodes CDR1 MDHEN and CDR2 SYDVKM. This CDR3 reads CASSPGGTGNTIYF. The CDR3 nucleotides are TGTGCCAGCAGCCCCGGGGGGACTGGAAACACCATATATTTT.

The chain combines TRBV5-6 with TRBJ2-5; a weak D match, TRBD2 (7 bases). Germline CDR1 reads SGHDT; CDR2 reads YYEEEE. Trimming stripped 1 base from V and 2 bases from J, with 12 bases between. This CDR3 has 15 residues. CDR3 loop: CASSLWRGLQETQYF. CDR3 coding DNA: TGTGCCAGCAGCTTGTGGCGGGGGCTACAAGAGACCCAGTACTTC.

This sequence joins TRBV2 and TRBJ2-2; D not resolved. Between the trimmed V and J ends, which lost 8 bases and 0 bases, there was a span of 16 bases. CDR3 length: 16 residues. Germline CDR1 is SNHLY and CDR2 is FYNNEI. The DNA for the CDR3 is TGTGCCAGCTCCCTCCAAACTCGGGCGAACACCGGGGAGCTGTTTTTT. It codes for CASSLQTRANTGELFF.

V usage is TRBV6-1 and J usage is TRBJ2-7; 9 nucleotides line up with TRBD2. The germline CDR1 and CDR2 sequences are MNHNS and SASEGT. Losses at the gene ends were 4 bases for V and 0 bases for J; bases not matched to a gene: 1. The CDR3 is 14 residues long. The CDR3 is CASSASGASYEQYF. The CDR3 DNA sequence: TGTGCCAGCAGTGCTAGCGGGGCCTCCTACGAGCAGTACTTC.

This chain connects TRBV11-2 to TRBJ1-2; D is uncertain. The CDR3 loop spans 19 amino acids. Trimming removed 2 bases from V and 0 bases from J, with 22 bases in between. The germline V gene has CDR1 SGHAT and CDR2 FQNNGV. The CDR3 spells CASSLKAGSGRVANYGYTF. DNA for the CDR3: TGTGCCAGCAGCTTAAAGGCCGGTTCGGGCCGGGTAGCTAACTATGGCTACACCTTC. Looking up the rest from reference TRBV11-2 and TRBJ1-2 gives the full variable domain: EAGVAQSPRYKIIEKRQSVAFWCNPISGHATLYWYQQILGQGPKLLIQFQNNGVVDDSQLPKDRFSAERLKGVDSTLKIQPAKLEDSAVYLCASSLKAGSGRVANYGYTFGSGTRLTVV.

The genes are TRBV19 and TRBJ1-5; D unclear. CDR3 length: 15 residues. V shed 0 bases and J shed 0 bases, with 6 bases lying between them. Germline V gene lookup returns CDR1 LNHDA and CDR2 SQIVND (reference sequence). CDR3 region: CASSIDGFSNQPQHF. The CDR3 DNA follows: TGTGCCAGTAGTATAGACGGATTTAGCAATCAGCCCCAGCATTTT.

The count of this clone is one. This chain uses TRBV11-2 with TRBJ2-2; TRBD1 is a possible D gene (6 bases). The V gene lost 5 bases and the J gene lost 1 base, with 11 bases spanning the gap. The CDR3 loop spans 15 amino acids. CDR1 SGHAT and CDR2 FQNNGV come from the germline V gene. The CDR3 loop reads CASSPGTKNTGELFF. For the CDR3, the DNA is TGTGCCAGCAGCCCCGGGACAAAGAACACCGGGGAGCTGTTTTTT. The variable domain in full, with the rest retrieved from reference TRBV11-2 and TRBJ2-2, is EAGVAQSPRYKIIEKRQSVAFWCNPISGHATLYWYQQILGQGPKLLIQFQNNGVVDDSQLPKDRFSAERLKGVDSTLKIQPAKLEDSAVYLCASSPGTKNTGELFFGEGSRLTVL.

This rearrangement joins TRBV7-2 to TRBJ1-1; D uncertain. This CDR3 contains 17 residues. Trimming left V 5 bases short and J 3 bases short, with 22 bases between. CDR1 is SGHTA, CDR2 FQGNSA, per germline. The CDR3 bases are TGTGCCAGCAGCCCTGGCCGGGCTCCAGGTCCTTACACTGAAGCTTTCTTT. This translates into CASSPGRAPGPYTEAFF.

The J gene is TRBJ2-5, the V gene TRBV6-4; D is possibly TRBD1 (6 bases). The germline V gene encodes CDR1 MRHNA and CDR2 SNTAGT. The length of the CDR3 is 13 residues. The V and J ends lost 6 bases and 5 bases respectively, with 13 bases between them. Written as DNA, the CDR3 is TGTGCCAGCAGAAGGGCAGGGGAGGAGACCCAGTACTTC. It encodes CASRRAGEETQYF.

The chain uses TRBV19 and TRBJ2-2; 9 nucleotides line up with TRBD2. The V and J ends lost 6 bases and 1 base, in that order; junction bases with no gene match: 6. This CDR3 contains 16 residues. The germline CDR1 and CDR2 sequences are LNHDA and SQIVND (reference sequence). The CDR3 nucleotides read TGTGCCAGTAGACCCTTGACTAGCGGGAACACCGGGGAGCTGTTTTTT. Amino acid sequence: CASRPLTSGNTGELFF.

The rearrangement joins TRBV6-4 to TRBJ1-1, with D unresolved. This CDR3 is 13 amino acids long. Germline lookup yields CDR1 MRHNA and CDR2 SNTAGT. Trimming removed 9 bases from V and 4 bases from J, with 15 bases in between. Here the CDR3 reads CASKGGESTEAFF. In DNA, the CDR3 is TGTGCCAGTAAGGGCGGGGAGAGCACTGAAGCTTTCTTT.

This clone was observed a few times. The chain is built from TRBV4-1 and TRBJ2-3; 9 bases match TRBD2. CDR1 and CDR2 from the germline V gene are MGHRA and YSYEKL. The CDR3 has 18 amino acids. The ends lost 4 bases at V and 0 bases at J; junction bases unmatched: 11. This chain's CDR3 is CASSLGLAPGASTDTQYF. CDR3 nucleotide sequence: TGCGCCAGCAGCCTGGGACTAGCCCCGGGCGCTAGCACAGATACGCAGTATTTT.

Only one count was recorded for this clone. The genes are TRBV7-9 and TRBJ2-7; no firm D call. Trimming pared 4 bases from V and 4 bases from J, leaving 5 bases between. The CDR3 has 11 residues. CDR1 is SEHNR and CDR2 is FQNEAQ in the germline V gene (reference sequence). The CDR3 protein is CASSSYYEQYF. DNA of the CDR3: TGTGCCAGCAGCTCCTATTACGAGCAGTACTTC.

A note on this clone: Other DNA sequences in this sample translate to the same CDR3. This chain connects TRBV9 to TRBJ1-2; D unresolved. This CDR3 spans 12 amino acids. V gave up 0 bases and J gave up 8 bases, with 8 bases separating them. The germline V gene has CDR1 SGDLS and CDR2 YYNGEE. In nucleotides, the CDR3 is TGTGCCAGCAGCGTAGAGGGCACAGGCTACACCTTC. This encodes CASSVEGTGYTF. Drawing the rest from reference TRBV9 and TRBJ1-2, the complete variable domain is DSGVTQTPKHLITATGQRVTLRCSPRSGDLSVYWYQQSLDQGLQFLIQYYNGEERAKGNILERFSAQQFPDLHSELNLSSLELGDSALYFCASSVEGTGYTFGSGTRLTVV.